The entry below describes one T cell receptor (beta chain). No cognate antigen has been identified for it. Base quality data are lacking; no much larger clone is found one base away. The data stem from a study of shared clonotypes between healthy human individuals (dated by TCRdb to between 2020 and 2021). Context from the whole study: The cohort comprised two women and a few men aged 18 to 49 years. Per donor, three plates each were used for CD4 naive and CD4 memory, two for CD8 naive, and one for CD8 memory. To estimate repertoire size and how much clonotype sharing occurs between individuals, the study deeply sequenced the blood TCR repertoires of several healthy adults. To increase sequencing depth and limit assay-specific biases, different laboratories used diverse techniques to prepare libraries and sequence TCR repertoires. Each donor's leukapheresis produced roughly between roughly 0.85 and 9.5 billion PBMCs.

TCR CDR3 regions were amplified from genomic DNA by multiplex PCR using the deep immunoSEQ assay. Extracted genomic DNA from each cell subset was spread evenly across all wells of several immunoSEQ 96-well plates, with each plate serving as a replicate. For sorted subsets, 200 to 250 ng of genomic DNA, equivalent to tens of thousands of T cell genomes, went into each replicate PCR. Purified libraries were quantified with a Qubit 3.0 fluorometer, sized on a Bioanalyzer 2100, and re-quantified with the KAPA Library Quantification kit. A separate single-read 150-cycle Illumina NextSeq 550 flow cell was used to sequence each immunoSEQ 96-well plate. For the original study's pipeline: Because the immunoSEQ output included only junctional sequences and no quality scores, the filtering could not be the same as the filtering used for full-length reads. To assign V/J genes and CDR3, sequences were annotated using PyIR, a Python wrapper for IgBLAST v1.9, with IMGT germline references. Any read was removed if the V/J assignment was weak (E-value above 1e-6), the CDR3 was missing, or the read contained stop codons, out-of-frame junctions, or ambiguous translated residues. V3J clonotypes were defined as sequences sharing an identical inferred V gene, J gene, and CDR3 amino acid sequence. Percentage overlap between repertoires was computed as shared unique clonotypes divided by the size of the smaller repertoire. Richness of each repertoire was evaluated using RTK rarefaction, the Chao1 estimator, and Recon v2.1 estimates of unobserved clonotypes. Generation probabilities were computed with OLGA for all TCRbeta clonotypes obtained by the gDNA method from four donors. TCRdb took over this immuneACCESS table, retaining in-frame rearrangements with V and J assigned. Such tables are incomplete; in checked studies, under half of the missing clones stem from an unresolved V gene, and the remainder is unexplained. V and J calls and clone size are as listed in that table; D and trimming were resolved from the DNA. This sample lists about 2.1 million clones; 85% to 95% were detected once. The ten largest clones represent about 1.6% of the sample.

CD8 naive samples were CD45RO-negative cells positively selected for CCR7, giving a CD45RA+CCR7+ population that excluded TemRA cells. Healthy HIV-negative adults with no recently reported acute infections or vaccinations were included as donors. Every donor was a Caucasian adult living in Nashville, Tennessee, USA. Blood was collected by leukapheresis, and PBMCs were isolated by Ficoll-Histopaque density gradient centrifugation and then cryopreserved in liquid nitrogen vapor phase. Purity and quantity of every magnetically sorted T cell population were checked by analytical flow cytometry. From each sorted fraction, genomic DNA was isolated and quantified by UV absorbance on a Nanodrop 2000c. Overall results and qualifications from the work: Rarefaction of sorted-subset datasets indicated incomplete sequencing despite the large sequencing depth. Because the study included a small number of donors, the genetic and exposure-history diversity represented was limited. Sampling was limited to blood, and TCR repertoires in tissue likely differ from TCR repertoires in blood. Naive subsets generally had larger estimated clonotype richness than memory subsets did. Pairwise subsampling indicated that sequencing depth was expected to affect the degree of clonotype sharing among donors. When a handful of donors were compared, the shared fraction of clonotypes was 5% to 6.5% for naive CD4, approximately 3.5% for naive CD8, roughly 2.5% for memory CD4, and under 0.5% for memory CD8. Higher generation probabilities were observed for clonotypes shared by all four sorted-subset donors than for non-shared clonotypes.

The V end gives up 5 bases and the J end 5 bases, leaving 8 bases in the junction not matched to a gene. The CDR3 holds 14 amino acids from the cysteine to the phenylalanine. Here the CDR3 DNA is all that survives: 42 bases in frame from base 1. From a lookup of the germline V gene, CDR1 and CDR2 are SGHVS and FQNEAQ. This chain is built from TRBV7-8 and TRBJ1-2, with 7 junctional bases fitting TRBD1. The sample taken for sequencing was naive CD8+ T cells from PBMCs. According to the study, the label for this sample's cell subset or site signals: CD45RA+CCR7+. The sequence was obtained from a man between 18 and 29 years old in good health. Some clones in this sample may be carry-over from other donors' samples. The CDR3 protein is CASSLKAGGYGYTF. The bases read TGTGCCAGCAGCCTAAAAGCAGGGGGGTATGGCTACACCTTC.